The 24 T cell receptor beta chains presented below share a single source sample, sequenced in a study of T cells in Graves' hyperthyroidism and ophthalmopathy. Amplification targeted TCR beta CDR3 regions from RNA transcripts. A first-round RT-PCR of the TCR CDR3 used the HTBI primer set. TCRdb used MiXCR to reprocess the multiplex PCR reads, holding one entry per CDR3 protein. The sample lists 550,000 to 850,000 distinct CDR3 sequences; approximately 19% were seen once. Sequencing was performed on blood. Receptors originate from a woman between 45 and 65 years old with Graves' hyperthyroidism that later progressed to Graves' ophthalmopathy.

This sequence joins TRBV20-1 and TRBJ1-1, with a possible D match to TRBD1 (6 bases). Germline values: CDR1 DFQATT, CDR2 SNEGSKA (reference sequence). The CDR3 has 13 amino acids. Deletions cut 4 bases from V and 7 bases from J, with 16 bases between. CDR3 bases: TGCAGTGCTAAGGGCAGGGGTCTCGGTGAAGCTTTCTTT. This sequence encodes CSAKGRGLGEAFF.

The chain has TRBV6-5 and TRBJ1-3; TRBD1 aligns across 8 bases. CDR3 length: 15 residues. The V gene end was trimmed by 0 bases and the J gene end by 2 bases; junction bases not matched to a gene: 0. Germline assignment: CDR1 MNHEY and CDR2 SVGAGI. The CDR3 region is CASSYSTGAGNTIYF. DNA for the CDR3: TGTGCCAGCAGTTACTCGACAGGGGCTGGAAACACCATATATTTT.

The chain carries TRBV19 and TRBJ2-1, with no clear D. Germline CDR1 reads LNHDA; CDR2 reads SQIVND (reference sequence). V was shortened by 9 bases and J by 0 bases, with 15 bases between the two germline ends. The CDR3 has 15 amino acids. For the CDR3, the DNA is TGTGCCAGCCACACCGGACGGAGCTCCTACAATGAGCAGTTCTTC. Its protein is CASHTGRSSYNEQFF.

In this sample, this clonotype turned up many times. The chain links TRBV5-1 to TRBJ2-1; D unclear. Germline V CDR1 and CDR2: SGHRS, YFSETQ. The V end lost 4 bases, the J end lost 0 bases, and 8 bases lay between the germline ends. The CDR3 is made up of 14 amino acids. The CDR3 sequence is CASSPIPSYNEQFF. The CDR3 DNA follows: TGCGCCAGCAGCCCCATACCCTCCTACAATGAGCAGTTCTTC.

This clonotype was seen ten or more times. This chain links TRBV11-2 with TRBJ2-3; 11 bases fit TRBD2. Germline CDR1 reads SGHAT; CDR2 reads FQNNGV. This CDR3 is built from 16 residues. Trimming took 2 bases from V and 7 from J; bases not matched to a gene: 8. Here the CDR3 DNA reads TGTGCCAGCAGCTTACCCTTAGCGGGGGGGATGAATACGCAGTATTTT. This translates into CASSLPLAGGMNTQYF.

This clonotype was counted ten times or more. The CDR3 nucleotides read TGTGCCAGCAGGTCAGACAGGGGTGGGGACACTGAAGCTTTCTTT. Amino acids: CASRSDRGGDTEAFF. The chain has TRBV12-3 or TRBV12-4 and TRBJ1-1, with 8 bases matching TRBD1. J lost 3 bases, V lost 6 bases, and 9 bases had no gene match. The CDR3 has 15 amino acids.

This chain connects TRBV30 to TRBJ1-5; 7 nucleotides line up with TRBD1. This CDR3 spans 14 amino acids. The ends lost 2 bases at V and 3 bases at J; junction bases unmatched: 4. Germline V CDR1 and CDR2: GTSNPN, SVGIG (reference sequence). CDR3 sequence reads: CAWSRDRANQPQHF. DNA of the CDR3: TGTGCCTGGAGTCGAGACAGGGCCAATCAGCCCCAGCATTTT.

A note on this clonotype: A much larger clone is a single base away; this may be a read error. This chain uses TRBV6-1 with TRBJ2-5; the D gene is possibly TRBD1 (6 bases). Germline CDR1 is MNHNS and CDR2 is SASEGT. The CDR3 contains 15 residues. The germline V and J ends were trimmed by 9 bases and 5 bases, with 22 bases remaining between them. CDR3 loop: CARSSLQGPSETQYF. CDR3 bases: TGTGCCAGGAGCTCCCTACAGGGCCCCTCGGAGACCCAGTACTTC.

This clonotype was observed a handful of times. The chain is built from TRBV9 and TRBJ2-7; D is possibly TRBD1 (6 bases). Germline loops: CDR1 SGDLS, CDR2 YYNGEE. The V and J ends lost 0 bases and 6 bases respectively, with 13 bases between them. The CDR3 extends over 14 amino acids. CDR3 in DNA: TGTGCCAGCAGCGTAGTGGCAGGGGTCGGCGAGCAGTACTTC. Translation gives CASSVVAGVGEQYF. Together with reference TRBV9 and TRBJ2-7, the CDR3 gives the full variable domain: DSGVTQTPKHLITATGQRVTLRCSPRSGDLSVYWYQQSLDQGLQFLIQYYNGEERAKGNILERFSAQQFPDLHSELNLSSLELGDSALYFCASSVVAGVGEQYFGPGTRLTVT.

This clonotype came up many times. The V and J genes are TRBV20-1 and TRBJ1-1, with D possibly being TRBD1 (5 bases). Per the germline V gene, CDR1 is DFQATT and CDR2 is SNEGSKA (reference sequence). The CDR3 is 15 amino acids. V shed 2 bases and J shed 6 bases, with 19 bases lying between them. The CDR3 protein is CSARLAVVGASEAFF. The CDR3 DNA reads TGCAGTGCTAGATTGGCCGTGGTAGGGGCCTCTGAAGCTTTCTTT.

Concerning this clonotype: A read error is possible here, since a much larger clone lies one base away. In DNA, the CDR3 is TGTGCCAGCAGCCAGTCAACCGGGTCCTACGAGCAGTACTTC. As protein: CASSQSTGSYEQYF. V is TRBV3-1 and J is TRBJ2-7; D is ambiguous. CDR1 and CDR2 from the germline V gene are LGHDT and YNNKEL (reference sequence). Trimming stripped 3 bases from V and 1 base from J, with 10 bases between. The CDR3 consists of 14 residues.

This clonotype was found a few times. This chain joins TRBV12-3 or TRBV12-4 and TRBJ2-1, with 10 bases aligning to TRBD2. The CDR3 consists of 15 residues. J lost 8 bases, V lost 6 bases, and 10 bases had no gene match. CDR3 region: CASRRGLARGDEQFF. CDR3 in DNA: TGTGCCAGCAGGAGGGGACTAGCGAGGGGGGATGAGCAGTTCTTC.

This clonotype appeared many times. The chain has TRBV11-2 and TRBJ1-1; 7 nucleotides align to TRBD1. CDR3 length: 14 residues. V shed 8 bases and J 1 base; nucleotides not matched to a gene: 7. The germline V gene has CDR1 SGHAT and CDR2 FQNNGV. The CDR3: CASLGGQTNTEAFF. The CDR3 coding sequence is TGTGCCAGCCTCGGGGGACAGACGAACACTGAAGCTTTCTTT.

The sample holds many counts of this clonotype. The V call is TRBV6-1, the J call TRBJ2-3, with 9 bases fitting TRBD2. The CDR3 extends over 16 amino acids. V shed 5 bases, J shed 3 bases, and the junction held 9 bases outside the gene matches. Germline V gene lookup returns CDR1 MNHNS and CDR2 SASEGT. The CDR3 DNA is TGTGCCAGCAGTACCGCTAGCGGGGAGCTTACAGATACGCAGTATTTT. Translating gives CASSTASGELTDTQYF.

Of note for this clonotype: One junction end disagrees with the germline gene, perhaps due to a read error. J is TRBJ2-7 and V is TRBV20-1; no clear D gene. CDR3 length equals 14 residues. Germline loops: CDR1 DFQATT, CDR2 SNEGSKA (reference sequence). DNA of the CDR3: TGCAGTGGCTCAACGCCGTCAAGCTCCTACGAGCAGTGCTTC. It encodes CSGSTPSSSYEQCF.

This clonotype was seen ten or more times. This chain uses TRBV20-1 with TRBJ2-5, with D perhaps matching TRBD1 (6 bases). The V and J ends lost 8 bases and 5 bases respectively, with 18 bases between them. The CDR3 runs 13 residues. Germline V gene data show CDR1 as DFQATT and CDR2 as SNEGSKA (reference sequence). CDR3 sequence reads: CSTNQGMRETQYF. CDR3 in DNA: TGCAGTACCAACCAGGGGATGCGCGAGACCCAGTACTTC.

The table lists this clonotype with a few counts. The gene calls are TRBV7-9 and TRBJ1-2; the D is unclear. This CDR3 comprises 14 residues. The germline V gene encodes CDR1 SEHNR and CDR2 FQNEAQ (reference sequence). Trimming took 1 base from V and 7 from J, leaving 13 bases between them. DNA for the CDR3: TGTGCCAGCAGCTTAGGTCTGAACCCGCCTGGCTACACCTTC. Amino acids: CASSLGLNPPGYTF.

The rearrangement links TRBV24-1 to TRBJ2-1; 7 bases are a match to TRBD2. CDR1 is KGHDR, CDR2 SFDVKD, per germline. The CDR3 length is 16 residues. The trim removed 4 bases at V and 0 bases at J, leaving 5 bases unmatched. The CDR3 protein is CATSEVAGVSYNEQFF. The CDR3 nucleotides are TGTGCCACCAGTGAAGTAGCGGGTGTCTCCTACAATGAGCAGTTCTTC.

This clonotype was recorded at least ten times. The V gene is TRBV14, the J gene TRBJ1-1; D gene ambiguous. Trimming pared 6 bases from V and 0 bases from J, leaving 14 bases between. The CDR3 consists of 15 residues. Germline-derived CDR1 and CDR2 are SGHDN and FVKESK. CDR3 DNA: TGTGCCAGCAGGGGTCGAGAGCACATGAACACTGAAGCTTTCTTT. Encoded protein: CASRGREHMNTEAFF.

The chain combines TRBV27 with TRBJ1-6, with 7 bases matching TRBD1. J was trimmed by 2 bases and V by 5 bases; bases with no gene match: 3. The CDR3 has 15 residues. Germline V gene lookup returns CDR1 MNHEY and CDR2 SMNVEV (reference sequence). This CDR3 reads CASSAQGTYNSPLHF. DNA for the CDR3: TGTGCCAGCAGTGCACAGGGGACCTATAATTCACCCCTCCACTTT.

This chain connects TRBV6-5 to TRBJ1-2; TRBD1 agrees at 9 bases. CDR1 MNHEY and CDR2 SVGAGI come from the germline V gene. V lost 3 bases and J lost 2; bases outside the gene matches: 4. CDR3 length: 15 residues. CDR3 protein: CASSYEGQGNYGYTF. The CDR3 region has the DNA TGTGCCAGCAGTTATGAGGGACAGGGAAACTATGGCTACACCTTC.

This clonotype was counted only a few times. CDR3: CASSLGGGGAANEQFF. CDR3 bases: TGTGCCAGCAGCTTGGGCGGCGGGGGGGCTGCAAATGAGCAGTTCTTC. The V and J genes are TRBV5-6 and TRBJ2-1, with 9 positions matching TRBD2. This CDR3 spans 16 amino acids. Germline values: CDR1 SGHDT, CDR2 YYEEEE. V was pared by 0 bases and J by 7 bases, with 8 bases of the junction left unmatched.

A word on this clonotype: The junction departs from the called germline gene at one end, perhaps through a read error. V and J are TRBV12-3 or TRBV12-4 and TRBJ1-6, with D unclear. This CDR3 comprises 13 residues. The CDR3 region has the DNA TGTGCCAGCAGTTTAGGAGAGATGGGCTCCTTGGACTTT. Protein product: CASSLGEMGSLDF.

This clonotype was seen repeatedly, ten times or more. The V call is TRBV20-1, the J call TRBJ2-1; 9 bases map to TRBD1. V lost 0 bases, J lost 7 bases, and 4 bases stayed unmatched. CDR3 length equals 14 residues. CDR1 is DFQATT and CDR2 is SNEGSKA in the germline V gene (reference sequence). CDR3: CSARDGTGRNEQFF. The CDR3 nucleotides are TGCAGTGCTAGAGACGGGACAGGGCGAAATGAGCAGTTCTTC.